Shown below are 14 T cell receptor beta chains from a single sample sequenced in a study of T cells in women clearing cervical HPV infection. Clones were read by immunoSEQ multiplex PCR, and TCRdb kept only the in-frame ones, dropping some. Recorded for this sample: fewer than 50,000 clones. Sequenced input: blood buffy coat. These receptors came from a woman between 18 and 69 years old with a cervical HPV16 infection that either progressed to CIN3+ or cleared (not recorded which).

A remark on this clone: Read coverage stops 3 residues before the CDR3 terminus; the germline J gene supplies the remainder. This rearrangement joins TRBV2 to TRBJ2-3; 8 nucleotides match TRBD1. Germline assignment: CDR1 SNHLY and CDR2 FYNNEI. CDR3 length: 14 amino acids. Partial CDR3 DNA: TGTGCCAGCAGTCGGACAGGGTCCCAAGAGACG. Its translation is CASSRTGSQET. The whole CDR3 region reads CASSRTGSQETQYF.

The CDR3 bases that were read are TGTGCCAGCAGCTTAACGGGGGGGGCGAGGAGAGAGACC. This gives the protein CASSLTGGARRET. The entire CDR3 is CASSLTGGARRETQYF. V gene TRBV7-3 combines with J gene TRBJ2-5; tentatively, D is TRBD2 (7 bases). The read comes to an end 3 residues before the CDR3 does, leaving the germline J gene to fill in the end. V was trimmed by 0 bases and J by 4 bases, leaving 15 bases between them. The CDR3 is made up of 16 amino acids. CDR1 SGHTA and CDR2 FQGTGA come from the germline V gene.

Note on this clone: The CDR3 is cut off 3 residues early in the read; its end comes from the germline J gene. The chain joins TRBV7-8 to TRBJ2-1, with a tentative D call TRBD2 (6 bases). This CDR3 has 15 amino acids. With 7 bases removed from V and 4 bases from J, the gap between germline ends came to 17 bases. CDR1 is SGHVS, CDR2 FQNEAQ, per germline. CDR3 in amino acids: CASINSGPTYNEQFF. CDR3 DNA (partial): TGTGCCAGCATCAATAGCGGCCCTACTTACAATGAG.

Note on this clone: From the germline J gene comes the end of the CDR3, since the read stops 3 residues before it. The chain links TRBV18 to TRBJ2-3, with D possibly TRBD1 on 6 matching bases. The CDR3 runs to 16 residues. The V and J ends lost 4 bases and 0 bases respectively, with 14 bases between them. Looked up from germline, CDR1 is KGHSH and CDR2 is LQKENI. The part of the CDR3 DNA that was read is TGTGCCAGCTCACGCGTGACAGGTACTAGCACAGATACG. It specifies CASSRVTGTSTDT. The complete CDR3 sequence is CASSRVTGTSTDTQYF.

To note about this clone: The CDR3 end is not reached by the read, which stops 3 residues before it; the germline J gene fills it in. V is TRBV5-6 and J is TRBJ1-1; D is unclear. CDR3 length: 14 residues. Trimming left V 1 base short and J 1 base short, with 8 bases between. In germline, CDR1 is SGHDT, CDR2 YYEEEE. Here the CDR3 reads CASSLILRNTEAFF. CDR3 bases read: TGTGCCAGCAGCTTGATTCTCAGGAACACTGAA.

Note on this clone: The read is 3 residues too short to cover the CDR3 end, so that end is filled in from the germline J gene. This chain uses TRBV11-2 with TRBJ2-1, with TRBD2 as a possible D gene (5 bases). CDR3 length: 15 residues. CDR1 is SGHAT, CDR2 FQNNGV, per germline. V was pared by 1 base and J by 4 bases, with 11 bases between. The part of the CDR3 DNA that was read is TGTGCCAGCAGCTTAGGTGGACTGAGATACAATGAG. It is translated as CASSLGGLRYNE. In full, the CDR3 is CASSLGGLRYNEQFF.

A note on this clone: The DNA ends 3 residues before the CDR3 does, and the rest of the CDR3 is filled in from the germline J gene. The V and J genes are TRBV13 and TRBJ1-6; 12 bases line up with TRBD1. The CDR3 loop spans 15 amino acids. The germline CDR1 and CDR2 sequences are PRHDT and FYEKMQ (reference sequence). CDR3 sequence: CASSKGTGGFLTLHF. The CDR3 DNA, read in part, is TGTGCCAGCAGCAAGGGGACAGGGGGCTTTCTAACC.

Notes on this clone: The CDR3 is cut off 3 residues early in the read; its end comes from the germline J gene. The chain couples TRBV7-2 to TRBJ1-2; no definite D call. The CDR3 totals 14 residues. Germline V gene sequence: CDR1 SGHTA, CDR2 FQGNSA. V was trimmed by 3 bases and J by 4 bases, leaving 12 bases between them. The CDR3: CASSFSAEGYGYTF. Incomplete CDR3 DNA: TGTGCCAGCAGCTTTTCAGCCGAGGGCTATGGC.

A word on this clone: From the germline J gene comes the end of the CDR3, since the read stops 3 residues before it. This chain joins TRBV5-1 and TRBJ2-7; 9 bases are a match to TRBD2. The CDR3 runs to 15 residues. Germline CDR1 and CDR2: SGHRS and YFSETQ. Losses at the gene ends were 2 bases for V and 0 bases for J; bases not matched to a gene: 3. CDR3 amino acids: CASSLSGGNSYEQYF. The DNA read from the CDR3 is TGCGCCAGCAGCTTAAGCGGGGGGAACTCCTACGAG.

As regards this clone: The CDR3 end is not reached by the read, which stops 3 residues before it; the germline J gene fills it in. The V and J genes are TRBV19 and TRBJ2-1; 7 bases map to TRBD2. The germline V gene encodes CDR1 LNHDA and CDR2 SQIVND (reference sequence). V lost 10 bases and J lost 4; bases outside the gene matches: 10. CDR3 length: 14 residues. CDR3 region: CATARASGYNEQFF. CDR3 bases read: TGTGCCACCGCGCGGGCTAGCGGTTACAATGAG.

As concerns this clone: The observed sequence ends 3 residues before the CDR3 terminus, with the missing tail filled in from the germline J gene. Other DNA sequences from this sample encode an identical CDR3 as well. The chain couples TRBV11-3 to TRBJ2-1, with TRBD2 matching 10 bases. The CDR3 consists of 15 residues. Germline V gene data show CDR1 as SGHNT and CDR2 as YENEEA. Trimming took 2 bases from V and 3 from J; bases not matched to a gene: 1. The CDR3 spells CASSLTSGDYNEQFF. The part of the CDR3 DNA that was read is TGTGCCAGCAGCTTAACTAGCGGGGACTACAATGAG.

A note on this clone: The read finishes 3 residues shy of the CDR3 end, and the germline J gene is used to complete it. The V and J genes are TRBV18 and TRBJ1-1, with TRBD1 matching 9 bases. The CDR3 loop spans 14 amino acids. Germline V CDR1 and CDR2: KGHSH, LQKENI. V shed 6 bases, J shed 0 bases, and the junction held 2 bases outside the gene matches. CDR3 sequence: CASSRQGVNTEAFF. The part of the CDR3 DNA that was read is TGTGCCAGCTCCCGACAGGGGGTGAACACTGAA.

A note on this clone: The read halts 3 residues ahead of the CDR3 end, with the missing end drawn from the germline J gene. V and J are TRBV5-4 and TRBJ1-1; D gene ambiguous. V was clipped by 0 bases and J by 6 bases, with 9 bases between them. Germline CDR1 is SGHNT and CDR2 is YYREEE (reference sequence). This CDR3 spans 13 amino acids. The CDR3 sequence: CASSLVTGAEAFF. CDR3 DNA, as far as it was read: TGTGCCAGCAGCTTGGTGACCGGGGCTGAA.

As regards this clone: The CDR3 end lies 3 residues beyond the end of the read and is filled in from the germline J gene. The rearrangement joins TRBV5-6 to TRBJ2-7, with 8 bases aligning to TRBD2. V was clipped by 1 base and J by 3 bases; unmatched bases: 6. This CDR3 is 15 amino acids long. Germline lookup yields CDR1 SGHDT and CDR2 YYEEEE. This CDR3 reads CASSLMLAGSYEQYF. The CDR3 DNA, read in part, is TGTGCCAGCAGCTTGATGTTAGCGGGAAGCTACGAG.